The T cell receptor beta chain under discussion was sequenced for a study of blood T cell repertoires in COVID-19. Overall study context: Sources were T cells, B-cell-depleted T cells, or PBMCs; the material itself was cDNA or gDNA.

Authors' analysis steps: Quantification of nucleated cells was approximated via reference gene primer amplification. Assay used: immunoSEQ multiplex PCR; TCRdb lists only in-frame clones, some missing. D and trimming come from the DNA, and the V and J calls and clone size come from that table. The data contain some 20,000 clones, 75% to 85% of them singletons. This clone was detected once. The V end was cut by 3 bases, the J end by 3 bases, with 9 bases between. Germline V gives CDR1 KGHSH, CDR2 LQKENI. The CDR3 is 14 amino acids. Sequenced material: peripheral blood. The source is a man of 80 years or more with acute or convalescent COVID-19. This chain links TRBV18 with TRBJ1-5, with no clear D. The CDR3 is CASSPDRDNQPQHF. The DNA of the CDR3 is TGTGCCAGCTCACCCGACCGGGACAATCAGCCCCAGCATTTT.